This T cell receptor beta chain was obtained from a study of blood T cell repertoires in COVID-19. Study as a whole: T cells, B-cell-depleted T cells, or PBMCs supplied cDNA or gDNA.

The method was immunoSEQ multiplex PCR; TCRdb's version includes in-frame clones alone and lacks a portion of them. The table lists just over 65,000 clones, just under 90% of them singletons, with roughly 1.4% in the top ten. In germline, CDR1 is SGHTA, CDR2 FQGNSA. CDR3 length equals 12 residues. V was cut by 0 bases and J by 6 bases, with 3 bases left in between. The sequencing sample was made of peripheral blood. The chain has TRBV7-2 and TRBJ1-3; unclear D gene. This receptor was taken from a man aged 55 to 70 with acute or convalescent COVID-19. The CDR3 is CASSLALNTIYF. The CDR3, as DNA: TGTGCCAGCAGCTTAGCCTTAAACACCATATATTTT.